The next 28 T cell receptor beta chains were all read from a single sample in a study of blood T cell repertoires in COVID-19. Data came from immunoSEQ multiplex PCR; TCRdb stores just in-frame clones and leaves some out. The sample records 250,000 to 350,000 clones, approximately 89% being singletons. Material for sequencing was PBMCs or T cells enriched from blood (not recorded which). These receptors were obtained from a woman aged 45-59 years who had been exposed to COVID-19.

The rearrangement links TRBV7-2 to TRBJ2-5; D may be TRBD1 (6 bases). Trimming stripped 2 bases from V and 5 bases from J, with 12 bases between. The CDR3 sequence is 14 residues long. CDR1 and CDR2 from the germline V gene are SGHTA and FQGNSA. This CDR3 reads CASSLYRAGETQYF. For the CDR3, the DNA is TGTGCCAGCAGCTTATACAGGGCCGGGGAGACCCAGTACTTC.

Here the CDR3 reads CASSLSGGGLDTQYF. The CDR3 region has the DNA TGCGCCAGCAGCTTGTCTGGCGGGGGGCTAGATACGCAGTATTTT. The chain recombines TRBV5-1 with TRBJ2-3; 8 bases map to TRBD2. Per germline, CDR1 SGHRS and CDR2 YFSETQ. The CDR3 spans 15 residues. V dropped 1 base and J dropped 5; count of bases not matched to a gene: 6.

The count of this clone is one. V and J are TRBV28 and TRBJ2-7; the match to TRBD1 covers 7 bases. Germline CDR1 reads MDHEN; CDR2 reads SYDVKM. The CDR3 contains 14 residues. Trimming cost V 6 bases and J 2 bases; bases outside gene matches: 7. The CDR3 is CASRSSGGPYEQYF. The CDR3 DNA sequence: TGTGCCAGCAGATCATCAGGGGGTCCCTACGAGCAGTACTTC. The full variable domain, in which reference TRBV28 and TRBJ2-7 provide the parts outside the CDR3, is DVKVTQSSRYLVKRTGEKVFLECVQDMDHENMFWYRQDPGLGLRLIYFSYDVKMKEKGDIPEGYSVSREKKERFSLILESASTNQTSMYLCASRSSGGPYEQYFGPGTRLTVT.

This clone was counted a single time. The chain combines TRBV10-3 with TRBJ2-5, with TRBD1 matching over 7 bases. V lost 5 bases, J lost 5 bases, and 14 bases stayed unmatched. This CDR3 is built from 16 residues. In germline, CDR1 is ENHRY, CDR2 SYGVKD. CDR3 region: CAISREPGQLGETQYF. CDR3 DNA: TGTGCCATCAGTCGAGAACCGGGACAGCTGGGGGAGACCCAGTACTTC.

As DNA, the CDR3 is TGTGCCAGCAGCTTAGCTAGCGGGGGGACTCACTCCTACGAGCAGTACTTC. This codes for CASSLASGGTHSYEQYF. The chain recombines TRBV7-9 with TRBJ2-7, with TRBD2 matching over 10 bases. This CDR3 spans 17 amino acids. Trimming took 0 bases from V and 0 from J; bases not matched to a gene: 5. Germline V lookup: CDR1 SEHNR, CDR2 FQNEAQ (reference sequence). Full variable domain (outside the CDR3, taken from reference TRBV7-9 and TRBJ2-7): DTGVSQNPRHKITKRGQNVTFRCDPISEHNRLYWYRQTLGQGPEFLTYFQNEAQLEKSRLLSDRFSAERPKGSFSTLEIQRTEQGDSAMYLCASSLASGGTHSYEQYFGPGTRLTVT.

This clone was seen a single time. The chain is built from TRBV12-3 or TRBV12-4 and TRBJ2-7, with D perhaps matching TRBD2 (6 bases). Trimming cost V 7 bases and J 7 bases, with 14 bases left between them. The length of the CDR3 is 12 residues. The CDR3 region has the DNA TGTGCCAGCAAGACATCCGCGGGGGAGCAGTACTTC. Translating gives CASKTSAGEQYF.

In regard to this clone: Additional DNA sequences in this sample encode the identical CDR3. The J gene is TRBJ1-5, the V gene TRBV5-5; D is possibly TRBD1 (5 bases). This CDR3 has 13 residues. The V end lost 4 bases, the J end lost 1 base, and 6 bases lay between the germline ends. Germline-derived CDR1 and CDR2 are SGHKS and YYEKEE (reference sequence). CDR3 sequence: CASSRQSNQPQHF. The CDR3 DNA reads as TGTGCCAGCAGCCGACAGAGCAATCAGCCCCAGCATTTT.

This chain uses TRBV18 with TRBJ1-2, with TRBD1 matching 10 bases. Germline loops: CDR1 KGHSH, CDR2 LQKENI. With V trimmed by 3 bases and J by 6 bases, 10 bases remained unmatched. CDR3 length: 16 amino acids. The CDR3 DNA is TGTGCCAGCTCACCCCGGCGACAGGGGGCGGTAAATGGCTACACCTTC. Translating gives CASSPRRQGAVNGYTF.

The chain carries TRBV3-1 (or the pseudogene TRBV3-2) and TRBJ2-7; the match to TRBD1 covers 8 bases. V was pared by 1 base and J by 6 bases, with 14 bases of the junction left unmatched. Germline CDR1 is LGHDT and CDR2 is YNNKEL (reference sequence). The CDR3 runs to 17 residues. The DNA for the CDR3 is TGTGCCAGCAGCCAAGCCCCGGACAGGGCGGAATTCAGCGAGCAGTACTTC. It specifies CASSQAPDRAEFSEQYF.

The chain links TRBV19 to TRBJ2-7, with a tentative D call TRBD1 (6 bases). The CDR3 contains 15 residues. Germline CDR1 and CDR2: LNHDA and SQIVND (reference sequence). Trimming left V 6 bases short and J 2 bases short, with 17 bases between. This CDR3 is CASRMSWGQAYEQYF. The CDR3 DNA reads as TGTGCCAGTAGGATGTCGTGGGGACAAGCCTACGAGCAGTACTTC.

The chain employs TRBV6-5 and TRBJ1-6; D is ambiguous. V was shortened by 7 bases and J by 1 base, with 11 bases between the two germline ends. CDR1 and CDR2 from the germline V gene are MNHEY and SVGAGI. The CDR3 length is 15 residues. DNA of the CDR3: TGTGCCAGCACCGAACCGGGGTCCTATAATTCACCCCTCCACTTT. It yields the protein CASTEPGSYNSPLHF.

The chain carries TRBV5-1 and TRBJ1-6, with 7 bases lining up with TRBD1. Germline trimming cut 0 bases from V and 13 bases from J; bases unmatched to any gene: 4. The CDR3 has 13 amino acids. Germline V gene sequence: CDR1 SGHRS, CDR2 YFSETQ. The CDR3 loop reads CASSLGQGRPLHF. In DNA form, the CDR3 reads TGCGCCAGCAGCTTGGGACAGGGACGTCCCCTCCACTTT.

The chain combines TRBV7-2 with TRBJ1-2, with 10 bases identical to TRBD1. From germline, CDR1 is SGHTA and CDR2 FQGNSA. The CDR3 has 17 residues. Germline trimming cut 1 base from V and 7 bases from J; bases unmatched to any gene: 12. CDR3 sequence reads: CASSLGHPGQGPAGYTF. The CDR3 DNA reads TGTGCCAGCAGCTTAGGGCACCCGGGACAGGGGCCTGCTGGCTACACCTTC. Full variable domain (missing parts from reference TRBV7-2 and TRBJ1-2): GAGVSQSPSNKVTEKGKDVELRCDPISGHTALYWYRQSLGQGLEFLIYFQGNSAPDKSGLPSDRFSAERTGGSVSTLTIQRTQQEDSAVYLCASSLGHPGQGPAGYTFGSGTRLTVV.

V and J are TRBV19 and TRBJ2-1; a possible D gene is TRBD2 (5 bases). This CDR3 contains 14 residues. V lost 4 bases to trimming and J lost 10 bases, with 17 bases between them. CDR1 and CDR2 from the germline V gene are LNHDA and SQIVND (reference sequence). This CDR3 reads CASSTAGRFGEQFF. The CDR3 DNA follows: TGTGCCAGTAGTACTGCGGGCCGTTTTGGGGAGCAGTTCTTC. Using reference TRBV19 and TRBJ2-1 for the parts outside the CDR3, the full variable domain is DGGITQSPKYLFRKEGQNVTLSCEQNLNHDAMYWYRQDPGQGLRLIYYSQIVNDFQKGDIAEGYSVSREKKESFPLTVTSAQKNPTAFYLCASSTAGRFGEQFFGPGTRLTVL.

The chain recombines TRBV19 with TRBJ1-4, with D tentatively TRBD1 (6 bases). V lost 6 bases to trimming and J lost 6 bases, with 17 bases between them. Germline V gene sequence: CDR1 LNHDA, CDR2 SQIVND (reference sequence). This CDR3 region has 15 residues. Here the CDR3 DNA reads TGTGCCAGTAGCCAAACTTGGGCAGGGGATGAAAAACTGTTTTTT. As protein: CASSQTWAGDEKLFF.

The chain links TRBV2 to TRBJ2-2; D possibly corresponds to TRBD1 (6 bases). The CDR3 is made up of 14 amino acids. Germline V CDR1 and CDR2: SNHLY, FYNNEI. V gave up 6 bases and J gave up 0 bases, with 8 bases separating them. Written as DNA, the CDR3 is TGTGCCAGCAGGGCAGGGGCGAACACCGGGGAGCTGTTTTTT. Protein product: CASRAGANTGELFF.

CDR3 bases: TGTGCCAGTAGTATAGTTTCGACTAGCACAGATACGCAGTATTTT. Translating gives CASSIVSTSTDTQYF. This chain uses TRBV19 with TRBJ2-3; D gene unclear. Trimming cost V 1 base and J 0 bases, with 8 bases left between them. CDR1 is LNHDA and CDR2 is SQIVND in the germline V gene (reference sequence). The CDR3 runs 15 residues.

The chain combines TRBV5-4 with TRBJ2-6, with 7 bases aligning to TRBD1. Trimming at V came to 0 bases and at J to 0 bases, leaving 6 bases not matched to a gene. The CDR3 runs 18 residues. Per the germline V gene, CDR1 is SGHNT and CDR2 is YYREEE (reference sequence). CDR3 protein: CASSLGGGGLSGANVLTF. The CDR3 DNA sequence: TGTGCCAGCAGCTTGGGAGGGGGCGGCCTCTCTGGGGCCAACGTCCTGACTTTC.

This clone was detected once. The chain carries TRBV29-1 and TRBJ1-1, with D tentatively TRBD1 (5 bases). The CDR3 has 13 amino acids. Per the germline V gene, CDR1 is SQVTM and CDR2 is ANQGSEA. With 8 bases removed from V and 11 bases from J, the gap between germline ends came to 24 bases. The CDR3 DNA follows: TGCAGCTGGGGGGAGGCAGACGGAAGTCTGGCTTTCTTT. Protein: CSWGEADGSLAFF.

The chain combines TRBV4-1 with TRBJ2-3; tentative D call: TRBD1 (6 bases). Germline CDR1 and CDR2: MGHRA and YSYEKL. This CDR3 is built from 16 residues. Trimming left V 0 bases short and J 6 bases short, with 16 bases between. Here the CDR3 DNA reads TGCGCCAGCAGCCAAGATCGAGGGGGTGCAGGGGATACGCAGTATTTT. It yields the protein CASSQDRGGAGDTQYF.

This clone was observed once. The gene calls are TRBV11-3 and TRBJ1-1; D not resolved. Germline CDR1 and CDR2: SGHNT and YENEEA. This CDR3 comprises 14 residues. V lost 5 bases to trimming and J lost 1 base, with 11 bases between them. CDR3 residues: CASSHGGANTEAFF. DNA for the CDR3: TGTGCCAGCAGCCACGGAGGTGCGAACACTGAAGCTTTCTTT.

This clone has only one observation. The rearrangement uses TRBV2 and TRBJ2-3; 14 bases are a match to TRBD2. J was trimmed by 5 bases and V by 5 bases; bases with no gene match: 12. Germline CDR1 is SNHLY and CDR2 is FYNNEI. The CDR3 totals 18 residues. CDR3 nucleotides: TGTGCCAGCAGTACCCGACTACGACTAGCGGGGGGGATAGATACGCAGTATTTT. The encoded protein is CASSTRLRLAGGIDTQYF.

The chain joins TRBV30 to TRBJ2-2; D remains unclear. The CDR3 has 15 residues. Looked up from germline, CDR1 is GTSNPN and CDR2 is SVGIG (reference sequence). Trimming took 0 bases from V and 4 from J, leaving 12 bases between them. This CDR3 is CAWSVMNGFTGELFF. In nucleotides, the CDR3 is TGTGCCTGGAGTGTAATGAACGGTTTCACCGGGGAGCTGTTTTTT.

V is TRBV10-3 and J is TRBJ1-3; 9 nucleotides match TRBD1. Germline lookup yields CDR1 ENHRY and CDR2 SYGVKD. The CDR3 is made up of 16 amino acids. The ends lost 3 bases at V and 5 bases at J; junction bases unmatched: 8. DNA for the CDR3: TGTGCCATCAGTGACGGGGGGACAGGGAGAAGAAACACCATATATTTT. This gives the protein CAISDGGTGRRNTIYF.

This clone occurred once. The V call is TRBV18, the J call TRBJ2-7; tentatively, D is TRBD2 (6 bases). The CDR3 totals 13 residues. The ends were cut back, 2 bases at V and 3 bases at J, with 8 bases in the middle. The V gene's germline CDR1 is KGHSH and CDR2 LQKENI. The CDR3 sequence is CASSPLEGYEQYF. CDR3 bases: TGTGCCAGCTCACCATTGGAGGGCTACGAGCAGTACTTC.

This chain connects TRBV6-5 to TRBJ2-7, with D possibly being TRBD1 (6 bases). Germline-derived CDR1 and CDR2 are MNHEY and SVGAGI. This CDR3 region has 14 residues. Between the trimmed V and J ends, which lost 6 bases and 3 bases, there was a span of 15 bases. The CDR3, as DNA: TGTGCCAGCAGCTTACAGGGCAGCATCTACGAGCAGTACTTC. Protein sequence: CASSLQGSIYEQYF.

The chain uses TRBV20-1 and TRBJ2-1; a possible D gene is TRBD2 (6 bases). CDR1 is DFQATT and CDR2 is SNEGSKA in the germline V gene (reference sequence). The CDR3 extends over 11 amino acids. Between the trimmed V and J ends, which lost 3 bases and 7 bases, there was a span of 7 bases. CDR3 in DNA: TGCAGTGCTAGGGGACTTAATGAGCAGTTCTTC. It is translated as CSARGLNEQFF.

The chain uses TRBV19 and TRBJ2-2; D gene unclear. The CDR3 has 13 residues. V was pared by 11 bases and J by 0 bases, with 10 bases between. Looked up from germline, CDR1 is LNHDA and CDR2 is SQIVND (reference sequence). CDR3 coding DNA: TGTGCCGCGGAGTATCCGAACACCGGGGAGCTGTTTTTT. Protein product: CAAEYPNTGELFF. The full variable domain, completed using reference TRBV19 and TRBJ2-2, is DGGITQSPKYLFRKEGQNVTLSCEQNLNHDAMYWYRQDPGQGLRLIYYSQIVNDFQKGDIAEGYSVSREKKESFPLTVTSAQKNPTAFYLCAAEYPNTGELFFGEGSRLTVL.